Many counts were recorded for the clone carrying this TCR beta chain. These data belong to a study of metastatic and nonmetastatic thyroid tumors. TCRdb ran MiXCR on the PCR reads. The table records about 49,000 clones, less than 5% of them present only once. The CDR3 runs 16 residues. The V end was cut by 4 bases, the J end by 2 bases, with 16 bases between. Germline V gives CDR1 SGHNT, CDR2 YYREEE (reference sequence). No treatment had been given to any patient before thyroid surgery. The rearrangement uses TRBV5-4 and TRBJ2-1, with D possibly matching TRBD2 (6 bases). Specimen: blood. This sequence was found in a female donor with papillary thyroid cancer or a benign thyroid nodule (not recorded which). Some clones in this sample may be carry-over from other donors' samples. This CDR3 is CASSEYARLAYNEQFF. Here the CDR3 DNA reads TGTGCCAGCAGCGAGTATGCCCGACTAGCCTACAATGAGCAGTTCTTC.